This TCR beta chain originates from a study of blood T cell repertoires in COVID-19. Libraries were prepared by immunoSEQ multiplex PCR; TCRdb keeps only in-frame clonotypes and omits some of them. The table has over 200,000 clones, around four fifths seen once. The CDR3 is 14 amino acids. Germline lookup yields CDR1 LGHDT and CDR2 YNNKEL (reference sequence). V lost 4 bases to trimming and J lost 4 bases, with 13 bases between them. The sample taken for sequencing was peripheral blood. This TCR came from a man in his forties or fifties with active or convalescent COVID-19. The chain joins TRBV3-1 (or the pseudogene TRBV3-2) to TRBJ1-2; no firm D call. The CDR3 is CASSLLRGSYGYTF. In nucleotides, the CDR3 is TGTGCCAGCAGCCTCCTCCGGGGATCCTATGGCTACACCTTC.